The 8 T cell receptor beta chains listed next were all sequenced from one sample in a study of cytomegalovirus exposure and HLA in healthy donors. Amplification used 60 Vbeta primers and 13 Jbeta primers. The protocol was immunoSEQ multiplex PCR, while the TCRdb copy is restricted to in-frame clones and leaves out a portion. The sample is made up of roughly 120,000 clones, and the top ten hold 3.7% of it. The sequenced sample was PBMCs. The receptors were sampled from a young man in good health and CMV-seronegative.

The chain combines TRBV7-6 with TRBJ2-3; TRBD1 might be the D (6 bases). V lost 1 base, J lost 2 bases, and 7 bases lay in between. Per the germline V gene, CDR1 is SGHVS and CDR2 is FNYEAQ. The CDR3 runs 14 residues. The CDR3 bases are TGTGCCAGCAGCTTAGGGGGGCCCACAGATACGCAGTATTTT. This gives the protein CASSLGGPTDTQYF.

The chain carries TRBV5-6 and TRBJ1-1; D is possibly TRBD1 (6 bases). The germline V and J ends were trimmed by 4 bases and 1 base, with 17 bases remaining between them. This CDR3 has 16 amino acids. Germline loops: CDR1 SGHDT, CDR2 YYEEEE. This CDR3 reads CASSPETGTPNTEAFF. As DNA, the CDR3 is TGTGCCAGCAGCCCCGAGACCGGGACACCGAACACTGAAGCTTTCTTT.

The chain couples TRBV11-2 to TRBJ2-7, with 11 bases that match TRBD2. CDR3 size: 16 residues. V was pared by 5 bases and J by 7 bases, with 13 bases of the junction left unmatched. Germline loops: CDR1 SGHAT, CDR2 FQNNGV. In DNA, the CDR3 is TGTGCCAGCAGCGCCCCCGGAATAGCGGGGGGGAAGGAGCAGTACTTC. Translation: CASSAPGIAGGKEQYF.

This rearrangement joins TRBV7-9 to TRBJ2-3; 8 bases are shared with TRBD1. V was clipped by 6 bases and J by 8 bases; unmatched bases: 13. From germline, CDR1 is SEHNR and CDR2 FQNEAQ (reference sequence). There are 15 residues in the CDR3. Written as DNA, the CDR3 is TGTGCCAGCAGTTCCGGGACAGGTGGGCCGGGTACGCAGTATTTT. It is translated as CASSSGTGGPGTQYF.

The V call is TRBV29-1, the J call TRBJ2-1; 8 nucleotides align to TRBD2. CDR3 length: 14 amino acids. The junction had 7 bases not matched to a gene; V was cut back by 7 bases and J by 2 bases. Per the germline V gene, CDR1 is SQVTM and CDR2 is ANQGSEA. CDR3 residues: CSASFSGAYNEQFF. The CDR3 DNA is TGCAGCGCCTCGTTTAGCGGGGCCTACAATGAGCAGTTCTTC.

The V gene is TRBV18, the J gene TRBJ2-7, with no clear D. Germline CDR1 KGHSH, CDR2 LQKENI. CDR3 length: 13 amino acids. With 3 bases removed from V and 2 bases from J, the gap between germline ends came to 8 bases. The CDR3, as DNA: TGTGCCAGCTCACCCTTCACAGCCTACGAGCAGTACTTC. Translating it yields CASSPFTAYEQYF.

The chain has TRBV6-5 and TRBJ2-5; 7 bases are a match to TRBD2. CDR3 length equals 16 residues. Germline V CDR1 and CDR2: MNHEY, SVGAGI. The V gene end was trimmed by 0 bases and the J gene end by 1 base; junction bases not matched to a gene: 5. CDR3 protein: CASSYSSGVTQETQYF. Written as DNA, the CDR3 is TGTGCCAGCAGTTACTCGAGCGGGGTCACCCAAGAGACCCAGTACTTC.

V gene TRBV9 combines with J gene TRBJ2-7; D possibly corresponds to TRBD1 (7 bases). The length of the CDR3 is 14 residues. Germline CDR1 reads SGDLS; CDR2 reads YYNGEE. V dropped 3 bases and J dropped 3 bases, with 13 bases sitting between them. The CDR3 bases are TGTGCCAGCAGCGAGGAGGGGGCCAGCTACGAGCAGTACTTC. This gives the protein CASSEEGASYEQYF.